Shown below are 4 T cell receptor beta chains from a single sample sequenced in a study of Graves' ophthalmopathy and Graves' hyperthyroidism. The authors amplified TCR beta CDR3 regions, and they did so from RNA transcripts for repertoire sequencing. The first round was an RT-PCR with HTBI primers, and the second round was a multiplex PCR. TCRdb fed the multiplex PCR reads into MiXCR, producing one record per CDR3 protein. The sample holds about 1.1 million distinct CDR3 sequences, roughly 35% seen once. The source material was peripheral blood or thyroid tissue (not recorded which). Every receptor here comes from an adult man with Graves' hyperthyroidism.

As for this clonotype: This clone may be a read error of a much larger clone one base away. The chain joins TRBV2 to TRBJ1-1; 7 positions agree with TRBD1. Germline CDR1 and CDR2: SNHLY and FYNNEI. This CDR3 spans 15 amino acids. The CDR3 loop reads CANSEGQAGMTEAFF. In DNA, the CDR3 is TGTGCCAACAGTGAAGGACAGGCTGGGATGACTGAAGCTTTCTTT. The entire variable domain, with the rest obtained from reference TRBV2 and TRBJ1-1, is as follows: EPEVTQTPSHQVTQMGQEVILRCVPISNHLYFYWYRQILGQKVEFLVSFYNNEISEKSEIFDDQFSVERPDGSNFTLKIRSTKLEDSAMYFCANSEGQAGMTEAFFGQGTRLTVV.

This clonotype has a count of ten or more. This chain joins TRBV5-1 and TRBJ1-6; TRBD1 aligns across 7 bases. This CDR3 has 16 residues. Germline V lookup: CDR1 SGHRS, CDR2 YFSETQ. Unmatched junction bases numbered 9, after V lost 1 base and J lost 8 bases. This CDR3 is CASSLLVDRVDSPLHF. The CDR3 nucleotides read TGCGCCAGCAGCTTGCTCGTCGACAGGGTTGATTCACCCCTCCACTTT.

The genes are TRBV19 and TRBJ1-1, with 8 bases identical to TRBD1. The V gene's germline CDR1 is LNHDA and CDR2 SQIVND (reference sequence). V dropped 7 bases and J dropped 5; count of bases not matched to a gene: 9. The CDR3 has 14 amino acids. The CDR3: CASNLQGARTEAFF. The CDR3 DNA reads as TGTGCCAGTAATTTGCAGGGGGCGCGAACTGAAGCTTTCTTT. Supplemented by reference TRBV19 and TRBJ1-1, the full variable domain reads DGGITQSPKYLFRKEGQNVTLSCEQNLNHDAMYWYRQDPGQGLRLIYYSQIVNDFQKGDIAEGYSVSREKKESFPLTVTSAQKNPTAFYLCASNLQGARTEAFFGQGTRLTVV.

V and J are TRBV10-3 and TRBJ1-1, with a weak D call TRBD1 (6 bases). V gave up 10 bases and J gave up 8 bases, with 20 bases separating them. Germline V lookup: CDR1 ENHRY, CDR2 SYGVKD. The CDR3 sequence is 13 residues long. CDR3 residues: CASRNPTGTEAFF. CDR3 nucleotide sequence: TGTGCCAGCAGAAACCCCACAGGGACCGAAGCTTTCTTT.